These T cell receptor beta chains were read from a single sample in a study of T cell changes during pregnancy in multiple sclerosis. Method: immunoSEQ multiplex PCR; TCRdb's copy keeps in-frame clones and lacks some. The sample gives approximately 39,000 clones, about 92% of which show up once; 1.2% is in the top ten. The sequenced sample was PBMCs (not recorded whether the cells were cultured). The origin of the receptors is a female donor with multiple sclerosis, enrolled in a pregnancy study. Each CDR3 is given with its conserved first and last residue. Each record gives: J gene, V gene, D gene, clone size, CDR3 DNA, CDR3 protein. D genes are given only for firm matches. Part of the rows lack a size; the others show once, few, many or a class for expanded clones.

TRBJ2-3,TRBV28,TRBD2,NA,TGTGCCAGCAGTCTGGGGGGGGAGGGCACAGATACGCAGTATTTT,CASSLGGEGTDTQYF
TRBJ2-2,TRBV28,NA,NA,TGTGCCAGCAGTTTATGGGAGGAGGGGAACACCGGGGAGCTGTTTTTT,CASSLWEEGNTGELFF
TRBJ1-3,TRBV7-2,NA,NA,TGTGCCAGCCGGATGGGGGGCTCTGGAAACACCATATATTTT,CASRMGGSGNTIYF
TRBJ1-2,TRBV28,NA,NA,TGTGCCAGCAGTTTTATAAATCCGGGCAGGGGAGTAGGGTATGGCTACACCTTC,CASSFINPGRGVGYGYTF
TRBJ1-5,TRBV19,NA,NA,TGTGCCAGTAGCGACCAAATGAGCAATCAGCCCCAGCATTTT,CASSDQMSNQPQHF
TRBJ2-3,TRBV4-3,NA,once,TGCGCCAGCAGCCAAGCATGGGGGAGCCTTTATACGCAGTATTTT,CASSQAWGSLYTQYF
TRBJ2-5,TRBV10-3,TRBD2,NA,TGTGCCATCAGTGAGTCCGGGGGGCAAGAGACCCAGTACTTC,CAISESGGQETQYF
TRBJ1-1,TRBV7-9,NA,NA,TGTGCCAGCAGCTTCGGGGACACTGAAGCTTTCTTT,CASSFGDTEAFF
TRBJ1-1,TRBV7-2,NA,NA,TGTGCCAGCAGTCAACTCGGGAGGGGGGTCACTGAAGCTTTCTTT,CASSQLGRGVTEAFF
TRBJ1-4,TRBV9,TRBD1,NA,TGTGCCAGCAGCGTAGGTGGGACAGGGGGGACTCTACGGGAAAAACTGTTTTTT,CASSVGGTGGTLREKLFF
TRBJ2-7,TRBV9,TRBD2,NA,TGTGCCAGCAGCCCCTCTAGCGGGAGGGCCCACGAGCAGTACTTC,CASSPSSGRAHEQYF
TRBJ2-7,TRBV11-2,NA,NA,TGTGCCAGCAGCTTAGCTGGGAACGAGCAGTACTTC,CASSLAGNEQYF
TRBJ2-2,TRBV6-6,NA,NA,TGTGCCAGCAGTTATCTGGGGGCGGGGGAGCTGTTTTTT,CASSYLGAGELFF
TRBJ2-2,TRBV2,TRBD2,NA,TGTGCCAGCAGGGCGGGAGGAAGCACCGGGGAGCTGTTTTTT,CASRAGGSTGELFF
TRBJ2-1,TRBV2,NA,NA,TGTGCCAGCAGTGATGGTAGCGGCAATGAGCAGTTCTTC,CASSDGSGNEQFF
TRBJ2-2,TRBV10-3,TRBD1,NA,TGTGCCCTTTCCCCATCGGAGGACAGGCCCTCCGGGGAGCTGTTTTTT,CALSPSEDRPSGELFF
TRBJ2-5,TRBV27,TRBD2,NA,TGTGCCAGCAGGCCACTAGCGGGAGGGCTGGAGACCCAGTACTTC,CASRPLAGGLETQYF
TRBJ2-3,TRBV2,NA,once,TGTGCCAGCACGGAGGGGTTGGCCGACCCAAATACGCAGTATTTT,CASTEGLADPNTQYF
TRBJ2-7,TRBV5-1,TRBD1,NA,TGCGCCAGCAGCCGGGCCTGGGACAGGGGTTCCCACGAGCAGTACTTC,CASSRAWDRGSHEQYF
TRBJ2-5,TRBV14,NA,NA,TGTGCCAGCAGCCAAGGAATCCGGAGTTCGGGGGAGACCCAGTACTTC,CASSQGIRSSGETQYF
TRBJ2-1,TRBV30,NA,NA,TGTGCCTGGAGGAGTAGTCCGGCAAATGAGCAGTTCTTC,CAWRSSPANEQFF
TRBJ1-3,TRBV6-1,TRBD1,NA,TGTGCCAGCAGTGCGGGGACAGCGGGGTCCGGAAACACCATATATTTT,CASSAGTAGSGNTIYF
TRBJ2-4,TRBV19,NA,NA,TGTGCCAGTGGGGGTCCTCGTCTAGCCAAAAACATTCAGTACTTC,CASGGPRLAKNIQYF
TRBJ1-4,TRBV10-3,NA,NA,TGTGCCATCAGTGAGTCTAGGGGTCCCAATGAAAAACTGTTTTTT,CAISESRGPNEKLFF
TRBJ2-4,TRBV5-5,NA,NA,TGTGCCAGCAGCAACACGGGGGCCAACATTCAGTACTTC,CASSNTGANIQYF
TRBJ1-1,TRBV28,NA,NA,TGTGCCAGCAGTTTCTCCCGGTTTTGGGCAGGGGCTCCTGAAGCTTTCTTT,CASSFSRFWAGAPEAFF
TRBJ2-7,TRBV2,NA,NA,TGTGCCAGCAGTAGCACCAGGGGCGAATCCTACGAGCAGTACTTC,CASSSTRGESYEQYF
TRBJ1-5,TRBV13,NA,NA,TGTGCCAGCAGCCACGATAGCAATCAGCCCCAGCATTTT,CASSHDSNQPQHF
TRBJ2-7,TRBV19,NA,NA,TGTGCCAGTAGTCGGGAAGCGGGCTACTCCTACGAGCAGTACTTC,CASSREAGYSYEQYF
TRBJ1-3,TRBV25-1,NA,NA,TGTGCCAGCAGTGAATTCACGGGGCCTGGAAACACCATATATTTT,CASSEFTGPGNTIYF
TRBJ2-2,TRBV6-5,TRBD1,NA,TGTGCCAGCAGACCAGACAGGGTTGGAACCGGGGAGCTGTTTTTT,CASRPDRVGTGELFF
TRBJ2-7,TRBV10-1,NA,NA,TGCGCCAGCAAAGCTCAGGGAGAAAGCGGAGTGAGCTCCTACGAGCAGTACTTC,CASKAQGESGVSSYEQYF
TRBJ1-2,TRBV14,NA,NA,TGTGCCAGCAGCCAAGATAGAGGGGAAAATCTAGTAACTTACACCTTC,CASSQDRGENLVTYTF
TRBJ2-7,TRBV7-9,TRBD1,NA,TGTGCCAGCAGCCCACCGGGACAGGTTACCTTGGGGCAGTACTTC,CASSPPGQVTLGQYF
TRBJ2-7,TRBV27,NA,once,TGTGCCAGCAGTTTAGTTACAGGTTTTGGGGAGCAGTACTTC,CASSLVTGFGEQYF
TRBJ2-3,TRBV19,NA,once,TGTGCCAGTAGTACCGACACAGATACGCAGTATTTT,CASSTDTDTQYF
TRBJ2-3,TRBV11-3,TRBD1,NA,TGTGCCAGCAGCTTAGTTCACAGGGGAGGCACAGATACGCAGTATTTT,CASSLVHRGGTDTQYF
TRBJ2-1,TRBV28,NA,NA,TGTGCCAGCAGCGGGACTGTTGAGCAGTTCTTC,CASSGTVEQFF
TRBJ2-5,TRBV5-1,TRBD2,NA,TGCGCCAGCAGTAGGGCTAGCGGGAGTCAAGAGACCCAGTACTTC,CASSRASGSQETQYF
TRBJ2-7,TRBV7-9,NA,NA,TGTGCCAGCGGTCATATGGTACCGGGCGAGCAGTACTTC,CASGHMVPGEQYF
TRBJ1-6,TRBV6-5,NA,NA,TGTGCCAGCAGATTACAGGACGACTATAATTCACCCCTCCACTTT,CASRLQDDYNSPLHF
TRBJ2-1,TRBV4-2,NA,NA,TGTGCCAGCAGCCGGGCGGGCAGCGGCTCCTACAATGAGCAGTTCTTC,CASSRAGSGSYNEQFF
TRBJ1-2,TRBV7-9,NA,NA,TGTGCCAGCAGCTTAAACGCGGGTCCGTCTGGCTACACCTTC,CASSLNAGPSGYTF
TRBJ2-1,TRBV2,NA,NA,TGTGCCAGCTTGACTGGACTATCCGTTGAGCAGTTCTTC,CASLTGLSVEQFF
TRBJ2-2,TRBV2,NA,NA,TGTGCCAGCAGTGAATGGCGGGGCACCGGGGAGCTGTTTTTT,CASSEWRGTGELFF
TRBJ1-4,TRBV4-1,NA,NA,TGCGCCAGCAGCCAAGATGGAACGTCTGTAGAAAAACTGTTTTTT,CASSQDGTSVEKLFF
TRBJ2-3,TRBV7-2,NA,NA,TGTGCCAGCAGCTTAGACAACTCGGGACACCAGTATTTT,CASSLDNSGHQYF
TRBJ1-4,TRBV5-4,NA,NA,TGTGCCAGCAGCTTGGGCACAGGGACTAATGAAAAACTGTTTTTT,CASSLGTGTNEKLFF
TRBJ1-4,TRBV7-9,NA,NA,TGTGCCAGCAGCTCGGGCCCCGGAGAAAAACTGTTTTTT,CASSSGPGEKLFF
TRBJ2-5,TRBV5-1,NA,NA,TGCGCCAGCAGCTCGGGTCAGGTCGTGGAGACCCAGTACTTC,CASSSGQVVETQYF
TRBJ1-2,TRBV28,TRBD1,NA,TGTGCCAGCAGTTCGACAGGGAAAGGCTACACCTTC,CASSSTGKGYTF